The clone carrying this TCR beta chain was picked up a small number of times. This sample was taken from a study of human T cells and chemical hapten exposure. The length of the CDR3 is 16 residues. Trimming removed 4 bases at V and 5 bases at J, with 20 bases between. Looked up from germline, CDR1 is SGHTA and CDR2 is FQGNSA. Attachment of unique molecular identifiers to individual cDNA molecules was performed in the library. Each CDR3 protein gets one entry after TCRdb re-called the RACE reads with MiXCR. The table has about 110,000 distinct CDR3 sequences, roughly a tenth seen once; the top ten hold about 3%. Noted time point: patch test 2, 6 weeks after DPC sensitization. Specified treatment: therapeutic diphenylcyclopropenone sensitization with weekly scalp DPC.

The chain has TRBV7-2 and TRBJ2-5; a possible D gene is TRBD1 (6 bases). The receptor was derived from a middle-aged woman with alopecia areata. Some clones in this sample may be carry-over from other donors' samples. The sequenced sample was whole blood, obtained in connection with sensitization to the hapten diphenylcyclopropenone (DPC). CDR3 in amino acids: CASSSGSGGGRETQYF. The DNA for the CDR3 is TGTGCCAGCAGCTCGGGAAGTGGTGGGGGCCGGGAGACCCAGTACTTC.